This T cell receptor (beta chain) comes out of a study of blood T cell repertoires in COVID-19. Looked up from germline, CDR1 is SEHNR and CDR2 is FQNEAQ (reference sequence). V lost 0 bases, J lost 1 base, and 1 base stayed unmatched. The CDR3 loop spans 15 amino acids. Here immunoSEQ multiplex PCR was the method, and the copy in TCRdb shows in-frame clones only, minus some. The data hold about 81,000 clones, with around 82% observed a single time. The clonotype comes from a human donor in a cohort sampled during active COVID-19. The V gene is TRBV7-9, the J gene TRBJ1-1; 8 bases agree with TRBD1. The sequenced material came from peripheral blood. DNA of the CDR3: TGTGCCAGCAGCTTAGCGGGGACAGGGAACACTGAAGCTTTCTTT. Its protein product is CASSLAGTGNTEAFF. Filled out from reference TRBV7-9 and TRBJ1-1, the complete variable domain reads DTGVSQNPRHKITKRGQNVTFRCDPISEHNRLYWYRQTLGQGPEFLTYFQNEAQLEKSRLLSDRFSAERPKGSFSTLEIQRTEQGDSAMYLCASSLAGTGNTEAFFGQGTRLTVV.